The source of this TCR beta chain is a study of cytomegalovirus exposure and HLA in healthy donors. Germline V gene sequence: CDR1 KGHSH, CDR2 LQKENI. CDR3 length: 13 amino acids. V lost 4 bases and J lost 4, with 9 bases in between. A multiplex PCR was run with 60 Vbeta primers and 13 Jbeta primers. TCRdb keeps only in-frame clones here, not all; method: immunoSEQ multiplex PCR. The sample holds fewer than 70,000 clones, under 80% seen once. Material for sequencing was PBMCs. V usage is TRBV18 and J usage is TRBJ2-3; maybe TRBD2 (5 bases). The clonotype originates from a male donor in good health and CMV-seropositive. The CDR3, as DNA: TGTGCCAGCTCACTGACGAGGGCAGATACGCAGTATTTT. Residues: CASSLTRADTQYF. Using reference TRBV18 and TRBJ2-3 for the parts outside the CDR3, the full variable domain is NAGVMQNPRHLVRRRGQEARLRCSPMKGHSHVYWYRQLPEEGLKFMVYLQKENIIDESGMPKERFSAEFPKEGPSILRIQQVVRGDSAAYFCASSLTRADTQYFGPGTRLTVL.